This TCR beta chain emerged from a study of shared clonotypes between healthy human individuals. Study-wide context: The study enrolled a couple of women and a few men aged 18 to 49. Study-level points and caveats: The sharing of around 5% of naive CD4 clonotypes was seen across a handful of donors.

Per the study methods: Quality scores were absent from the junction-only immunoSEQ sequences, so filtering differed. TCRdb's copy holds only in-frame clones and misses some; the assay was immunoSEQ multiplex PCR. From that table come the V and J calls and clone size; the DNA was used to work out D and trimming. The data contain about 1 million clones, more than 75% of them singletons. CDR3 length: 15 residues. The germline V gene encodes CDR1 SGHRS and CDR2 YFSETQ. The ends lost 5 bases at V and 5 bases at J; junction bases unmatched: 6. Note on this clone: What it binds is not known.

The V call is TRBV5-1, the J call TRBJ2-1; 11 nucleotides agree with TRBD2. The specimen sequenced was memory CD4+ T cells from PBMCs. Regarding subset: CD45RA-negative fraction. The TCR originated in a man between 18 and 35 years old in good health. Some clones in this sample may be carry-over from other donors' samples. The CDR3 loop is CASSLLAGDNNEQFF. The CDR3 bases are TGCGCCAGCAGTTTACTAGCGGGAGATAACAATGAGCAGTTCTTC.